Detailed here is one T cell receptor (beta chain). This clone was found a few times. The specificity of this receptor is unknown. Base qualities are not recorded, but no much larger clone differs from it by a single base. The sample belongs to a study of cytomegalovirus exposure and HLA in healthy donors (dated by TCRdb to about 2017). As for the study more broadly: According to an earlier analysis of 550 to 700 of the donors, about 179 million T cells yielded 117 million unique TCR beta sequences and around 280 Gb of sequence data. HLA typing included class I and class II loci at four-digit resolution. Rather than using new phenotypic data, the later analysis identified candidate immune exposures from TCR beta sequences and from how often those sequences occurred across donors. A later analysis re-examined previously published TCR beta repertoires from 600 to 700 donors and added high-resolution HLA genotyping to investigate patterns of TCR occurrence. All discovery cohort repertoires had been generated on a single sequencing platform. Alongside the repertoire data, information on donor age, sex, ethnicity and CMV serostatus was compiled. Roughly 5 DR-DQ haplotypes were handled as single units for association and clustering, since linkage in the cohort was strong. Typing coverage varied by locus: roughly 620-640 donors for A, B, C, DRB1 and DQB1; under 550 for DQA1; 606 for DPA1; approximately 490 for DPB1. The study used immunosequencing to profile the T cell repertoires of more than 650 subjects and linked those repertoires to cytomegalovirus serostatus. The study aimed to test whether cataloging public T cell receptors could reveal signatures of past pathogen exposure. An early release that covered approximately 600 HLA-typed donors contained around 300 gigabases of sequencing data and tens of millions of unique TCR sequences. Among some 410 genotyped donors of the cohort, an average of around 240,000 unique TCR beta nucleotide sequences were sequenced per donor, around 20% of them non-productive. Of the roughly 400 genotyped donors, 65% to 90% fell in the genetic ancestry cluster associated with self-reported Caucasian donors. To predict cytomegalovirus infection status, the study brought together high-throughput TCR immunosequencing, statistical association of individual TCRs with disease status, and machine learning. A separate validation cohort of roughly 120 different subjects was used in addition to the approximately 670-subject first cohort. An earlier analysis of about 600 of the donors used high-throughput TCR beta sequencing to judge whether each TCR beta V gene segment behaved as functional or pseudogenic. A later genetic analysis took genome-wide SNP genotypes for about three fifths of the 666 donors and used that subset as a discovery cohort. Broad study findings and their caveats: A later analysis associated 16,951 TCR beta sequences with specific HLA alleles at a false discovery rate of 0.05. The cohort was sequenced for TCR beta chains only, and without alpha or paired-chain data the features that could be detected were limited. A further reported finding was that TCR beta sequences accurately predicted the HLA-A and HLA-B alleles for most subjects in the first cohort. When HLA alleles, especially DR and DQ, strongly co-occurred, TCR associations were difficult to assign to individual alleles. Three of the identified cytomegalovirus-associated TCR beta chains were confirmed in vitro to be specific for cytomegalovirus antigens. The only immune exposure information available for the cohort was CMV serostatus. A cluster of highly shared sequence variants was judged likely to represent a technical artifact of the sequencing pipeline. Several of the top co-occurrence clusters appeared to be linked to parvovirus B19, influenza, CMV and Epstein-Barr virus, according to a later analysis. A later analysis found that TCR association rates varied across HLA loci, with DRB1 alleles showing the most associated TCRs and HLA-C alleles the fewest. In the study, 150 to 200 TCR beta chains were listed as associated with cytomegalovirus. Compared with the approximately 600-donor mean, donors in an Asian-associated ancestry cluster had fewer N-insertions in productive TCRs, according to a later genetic analysis. According to a later analysis, most CMV-associated TCR beta chains appeared to be HLA-restricted, and the HLA associations seemed to be driven largely by CMV exposure. In a later analysis, HLA-associated TCR beta chains showed more clonal expansion and lower generation probabilities than non-associated chains that were equally common. The 87-base-pair reads could not distinguish some IMGT-functional V segments, including TRBV6-2 and TRBV6-3, so those segments were excluded. Most TCR sequences were observed very rarely across donors, whereas some public TCRs were present in many individuals. Because counts were too low, more than 15 rarely observed V segments, including chromosome 9 orphons, were excluded from the earlier analysis of several hundred of the donors. Broadly in line with IMGT annotations, most TCR beta V segments showed up in productive rearrangements about 87% or about 30% of the time in an earlier analysis of 587 of the donors. V-gene and J-gene trimming of TCR beta chains was associated with a missense DCLRE1C variant in a later genetic analysis, and the association was replicated in an independent cohort. Correlated functional status among segregating V segments might be attributable to linkage disequilibrium, but an unknown experimental factor could not be ruled out. Roughly uniform sequencing depth across donors was assumed in presence/absence analyses, although this assumption may not hold. The authors suggested that the approach could potentially be extended to other disease states and immunological phenotypes. Because HLA typing was missing for some donors at each locus, association tests included only the typed subset. In both the original and validation cohorts, the classifier was reported to diagnose cytomegalovirus status with high specificity and sensitivity.

The cohort comprised more than 550 healthy bone marrow donors. Cohort members were all nominally healthy when sampled, although unrecorded immune exposures were likely present. The donor tested CMV seronegative and was one of the 352 seronegative cohort members. A peripheral blood sample was provided by each donor, and peripheral blood mononuclear cells were used for TCR beta sequencing. Genomic DNA extraction from the blood cell samples was performed with the Qiagen DNeasy Blood Extraction Kit. Relative to germline, V is 4 bases shorter and J is 2 bases shorter, with 10 bases between their ends. CDR1 is given as SNHLY and CDR2 as FYNNEI, both from the germline V gene. The CDR3 goes from the cysteine to the phenylalanine over 14 residues. Only CDR3 DNA remains: 42 bases, in frame from the first base. Library preparation was by the immunoSEQ multiplex PCR assay. For the multiplex PCR, a mixture combining 60 forward primers for TCR Vbeta segments and 13 reverse primers for TCR Jbeta segments was used. A multiplex PCR assay on genomic DNA amplified the CDR3 region of rearranged TCR beta genes. The Illumina HiSeq System was used to sequence the amplified TCR beta libraries as 87-base-pair reads. As for how the authors treated the data: A later analysis tallied some 79 million unique TCR beta chains across the 600 to 700 repertoires, and approximately 11 million of those chains were shared by two or more donors. A nearest-neighbor algorithm error-corrected the raw reads and collapsed the reads into unique sequences, merging closely related sequences to remove PCR and sequencing errors. To assign V, D and J gene segments, CDR3 sequences were aligned to IMGT reference sequences. For a sequence to be retained, a match of at least six nucleotides to both a V gene segment and a J gene segment was required. A rearrangement was called productive if the CDR3 had no stop codons and remained in frame with V and J, and every other rearrangement was called non-productive. CDR3 was defined according to IMGT convention as the region running from the second conserved V-encoded cysteine to the conserved J-encoded phenylalanine. The earlier analysis of some 600 of the donors excluded sequences that lacked an unambiguous match to a single V gene segment. An earlier analysis of some 500 of the donors classified V segments as functional when productive rearrangements were above 56.7% and as segregating when the standard deviation between donors was above 5%. To diagnose cytomegalovirus status from the catalog of TCR beta chain sequences, a statistical classification framework was built. A later analysis assigned V and J genes by comparing TCR nucleotide sequences with IMGT/GENE-DB human TR gene sequences. In a later analysis, CDR3 sequences and most-parsimonious VDJ recombination scenarios were assigned using the TCRdist pipeline. In a later analysis, each TCR beta chain was defined by its CDR3 amino acid sequence together with its V-gene family, and reads lacking a unique V-gene family were excluded. To address suspected cross-contamination and a sequencing artifact, a later analysis removed some 620 highly shared, low-generation-probability nucleotide sequences. In a later analysis, a clonal expansion index was calculated for each public chain from normalized within-repertoire ranks of inferred template counts. Generation probabilities in a later analysis came from a VDJ recombination model fitted to out-of-frame rearrangements, and those results were checked against IGoR. Hypergeometric tests were used in a later analysis to score TCR-TCR, TCR-HLA and TCR-CMV co-occurrence, with a repertoire-size bias correction applied to the TCR pairs. False discovery rates were estimated in a later analysis by permuting HLA or CMV assignments 20 times. A later analysis grouped co-occurring TCRs with DBSCAN, adding TCRdist sequence similarity when clustering within HLA-allele-positive subsets. Repertoires with fewer than 30,000 or more than 120,000 public chains, plus five repertoires with anomalous nucleotide sharing, were excluded from co-occurrence clustering. Drawn from immuneACCESS, this table holds only the in-frame rearrangements with V and J called that TCRdb kept. Clones are partly lost; checked studies trace under half to an unresolved V gene and leave the rest unexplained. V and J calls and clone size are given by that table; D and trimming were obtained from the DNA. The sample contains about 88,000 clones, more than 80% of them found a single time. Roughly 2.2% of the sample lies in the top ten.

Sequencing was performed on PBMCs. The TCR was taken from a man aged 18 to 35 in good health and CMV-seronegative. The V gene is TRBV2 and the J gene is TRBJ2-3, and TRBD2 may be the D gene, going by 5 matching bases. This receptor has the CDR3 CASSVRRNTDTQYF. The bases are TGTGCCAGCAGTGTCAGGAGGAACACAGATACGCAGTATTTT.